The 12 T cell receptor beta chains listed next were all sequenced from one sample in a study of human T cells and chemical hapten exposure. Time point of the sample: patch test 1, 2 weeks after DPC sensitization. The treatment here: therapeutic diphenylcyclopropenone sensitization with weekly scalp DPC. One entry per CDR3 protein results from TCRdb running MiXCR on the RACE reads. The table lists more than 65,000 distinct CDR3 sequences, 10% of them singletons. The specimen comprised whole blood, sampled in connection with sensitization to the hapten diphenylcyclopropenone (DPC). The receptors originated from a woman in her fifties or sixties with alopecia areata. Some clones in this sample may be carry-over from other donors' samples.

This clonotype showed up just a few times. The V and J genes are TRBV7-2 and TRBJ2-4, with D unresolved. Per the germline V gene, CDR1 is SGHTA and CDR2 is FQGNSA. There are 12 residues in the CDR3. Trimming removed 1 base from V and 11 bases from J, with 9 bases in between. The DNA for the CDR3 is TGTGCCAGCAGCTTAGACGCGGTTCTTCAGTACTTC. Protein product: CASSLDAVLQYF.

The rearrangement links TRBV28 to TRBJ2-7; TRBD1 matches 7 bases. Germline V gives CDR1 MDHEN, CDR2 SYDVKM. V lost 6 bases and J lost 5; bases outside the gene matches: 13. The CDR3 runs 15 residues. This chain's CDR3 is CASSLYRQGRHEQYF. CDR3 nucleotides: TGTGCCAGCAGCTTGTACCGACAGGGTCGTCACGAGCAGTACTTC.

The rearrangement uses TRBV29-1 and TRBJ2-5, with D possibly matching TRBD1 (5 bases). Germline-derived CDR1 and CDR2 are SQVTM and ANQGSEA. CDR3 length equals 12 residues. CDR3 nucleotides: TGCAACGTCGCTTTAGGGGCGGAGACCCAGTACTTC. It codes for CNVALGAETQYF.

The V gene is TRBV14, the J gene TRBJ1-2; the D gene is possibly TRBD1 (5 bases). The CDR3 runs 12 residues. Deletions cut 11 bases from V and 8 bases from J, with 18 bases between. Germline V lookup: CDR1 SGHDN, CDR2 FVKESK. CDR3 in DNA: TGTGCCGGCAAAGGAGGGGAAATCGGCTACACCTTC. Translation: CAGKGGEIGYTF.

The chain uses TRBV11-3 and TRBJ2-5, with D maybe TRBD2 (6 bases). The germline V gene has CDR1 SGHNT and CDR2 YENEEA. Trimming removed 5 bases at V and 5 bases at J, with 21 bases between. CDR3 length: 16 residues. Written as DNA, the CDR3 is TGTGCCAGCAGCCCCCTCGGTCGGGGGACGGGGGAGACCCAGTACTTC. This codes for CASSPLGRGTGETQYF.

This clonotype occurred many times. The chain employs TRBV28 and TRBJ1-6; D gene unclear. This CDR3 has 16 amino acids. CDR1 is MDHEN and CDR2 is SYDVKM in the germline V gene. V gave up 7 bases and J gave up 0 bases, with 13 bases separating them. In nucleotides, the CDR3 is TGTGCCAGCATTTCCCTTCAGAGCTCCTATAATTCACCCCTCCACTTT. Translating it yields CASISLQSSYNSPLHF.

The sample holds a few counts of this clonotype. J is TRBJ2-1 and V is TRBV21-1; TRBD1, the table's D call, lacks a check against the DNA. TRBV21-1 is an annotated pseudogene. The CDR3 spans 13 residues. The CDR3 protein is CASSRGLETREVF. The CDR3 region has the DNA TGTGCCAGCAGCCGGGGGCTTGAGACTAGAGAAGTCTTC.

The CDR3 reads CASSQDGDSGRNRQYF. The DNA for the CDR3 is TGCGCCAGCAGCCAAGATGGGGATAGCGGGAGAAATAGGCAGTATTTT. The chain has TRBV4-1 and TRBJ2-3; TRBD2 agrees at 9 bases. Germline CDR1 reads MGHRA; CDR2 reads YSYEKL. There are 16 residues in the CDR3. Germline trimming cut 0 bases from V and 11 bases from J; bases unmatched to any gene: 12.

The J gene is TRBJ1-1, the V gene TRBV18; D not resolved. V gave up 3 bases and J gave up 2 bases, with 10 bases separating them. From germline, CDR1 is KGHSH and CDR2 LQKENI. This CDR3 comprises 14 residues. The CDR3 coding sequence is TGTGCCAGCTCACCTCAGAAAACTAACACTGAAGCTTTCTTT. Its protein product is CASSPQKTNTEAFF. The whole variable domain, filled in from reference TRBV18 and TRBJ1-1, reads NAGVMQNPRHLVRRRGQEARLRCSPMKGHSHVYWYRQLPEEGLKFMVYLQKENIIDESGMPKERFSAEFPKEGPSILRIQQVVRGDSAAYFCASSPQKTNTEAFFGQGTRLTVV.

This clonotype was counted at least ten times. J is TRBJ2-3 and V is TRBV11-2; D is uncertain. Germline V gene lookup returns CDR1 SGHAT and CDR2 FQNNGV. The CDR3 sequence is 14 residues long. V lost 1 base, J lost 4 bases, and 9 bases lay in between. CDR3 sequence (DNA): TGTGCCAGCAGCTTAGGTCCCCTTGCAGATACGCAGTATTTT. Encoded protein: CASSLGPLADTQYF.

In its sample, this clonotype was seen a few times. The chain couples TRBV12-3 or TRBV12-4 to TRBJ1-3, with D possibly TRBD1 on 6 matching bases. Trimming took 5 bases from V and 3 from J, leaving 14 bases between them. CDR3 size: 15 residues. CDR3 region: CASSPRGGFGNTIYF. CDR3 nucleotide sequence: TGTGCCAGCAGTCCTAGGGGGGGATTTGGAAACACCATATATTTT.

This clonotype has only a few counts. The J gene is TRBJ2-1, the V gene TRBV11-3; TRBD2 matches 10 bases. Germline-derived CDR1 and CDR2 are SGHNT and YENEEA. CDR3 length: 18 amino acids. Trimming removed 7 bases from V and 1 base from J; junction bases left unmatched: 13. CDR3 nucleotides: TGTGCCAGCACCCTAAGGGGGCCTAGCGGGGGTTCCTACAATGAGCAGTTCTTC. It specifies CASTLRGPSGGSYNEQFF.